This T cell receptor beta chain came from a study of T-cell memory formation after mild COVID-19 (dated by TCRdb to the early 2020s). About the study as a whole: TCR sequence clusters from the two donors were largely donor specific. The cohort was made up of two young adult volunteers, one female and one male, who were previously healthy. In a couple of donors, T-cell clones that expanded and contracted after mild COVID-19 were followed by sequencing TCRalpha and TCRbeta repertoires longitudinally. Paper-wide results and their limitations: Some responding clones were detected in pre-infection memory, suggesting pre-existing cross-reactive memory T cells joined the SARS-CoV-2 response. Balanced CD4/CD8 phenotypes were observed for clones contracting from day 15 to 85, whereas a bias towards CD4+ was observed for a second wave of clones expanding from day 15 to 37. Contracting CD4+ clones appeared mostly in the CM and EM memory subsets, whereas CD8+ clones were enriched in EMRA. Whether the second-wave clones peaking on day 37 were SARS-CoV-2 specific was not confirmed. Only a couple of mild cases were covered in the study, and larger cohorts including severe cases with pre-infection samples were considered necessary.

For this clonotype: It has no known antigen specificity. Per-base quality was not reported, and no clone a single base away is much larger than it.

PBMCs were isolated by Ficoll-Paque density gradient centrifugation. V is trimmed back by 3 bases and J by 4 bases, and the junction contains 5 bases that no gene match accounts for. The CDR3 goes from the cysteine to the phenylalanine over 15 residues. Only CDR3 DNA is held: 45 bases, read in frame from base 1. The CDR1 and CDR2 encoded by the germline V gene (reference sequence) are PRHDT and FYEKMQ. The data were produced on an Illumina NovaSeq 6000. Using 5'RACE with constant-segment primers, TCRalpha and TCRbeta cDNA libraries were constructed, with sample barcodes and unique molecular identifiers added in the process. Trizol reagent was used to extract RNA from every sample. Amplification of the libraries took two PCR steps, and the second step added a second sample barcode plus Illumina TruSeq adapters. Sequencing of libraries was performed on an Illumina NovaSeq with 2 x 150 bp paired-end reads. The authors' pipeline ran thus. Demultiplexing of reads and collapsing into UMI-guided consensus sequences were performed with migec v1.2.7. Using mixcr v2.1.11, the UMI consensuses were aligned to TRA and TRB V and J templates and assembled into clonotypes. A clonotype was counted as expanded or contracted only if both edgeR and NoisET called the change significant, with noise models trained on biological replicates. edgeR calls used a false discovery rate-adjusted p below 0.01 and a log2 fold-change threshold of 1. PCA with hierarchical clustering of max-normalized trajectories of the 1000 most abundant clonotypes was used as exploratory dynamics analysis. Separately sequenced CD4+ and CD8+ repertoires were used to assign the CD4 or CD8 phenotype of responding clones. The raw public reads went through TCRdb reprocessing: fastp at Q25, MiXCR clone calling, in-frame beta chains kept. Each entry is one CDR3 protein sequence, shown with its most common DNA and genes. TCRdb, not the authors, supplied the V and J calls. The sample contains about 290,000 distinct CDR3 sequences, approximately 15% of them found a single time. The top ten clonotypes cover roughly 22% of the sample.

The chain is encoded by TRBV13 joined to TRBJ1-1; 10 central nucleotides agree with TRBD1. This TCR was sampled from a young man who had mild COVID-19 (a few samples of this study predate the infection). The sample titles of this study are shuffled in the database, so cell type and time point are left out; the donor was told from shared clones. The sample taken for sequencing was PBMCs or a T cell subset sorted from them (not recorded which). The nucleotides are TGTGCCAGCAGCTTCTCATGGACAGGGGGCACTGAAGCTTTCTTT. This codes for CASSFSWTGGTEAFF.